Given below is one T cell receptor (beta chain) in context. Its antigen is undetermined. The record originates from a study of a mutant IDH1 vaccine in newly diagnosed glioma. Turning to the study itself: There were eight vaccinations for patients, given in weeks 1, 3, 5, 7, 11, 15, 19 and 23. Patients arrived already treated with radiotherapy, temozolomide, or both, most having had both. The study started vaccination 4-6 weeks after radiotherapy alone, or with temozolomide cycles. Study-wide points: Whatever changes occurred in top peripheral T cell clonotypes seemed unrelated to pseudoprogression.

In germline, CDR1 is SGDLS, CDR2 YYNGEE. There are 19 residues in the CDR3. The ends lost 0 bases at V and 2 bases at J; junction bases unmatched: 11. Profiling relied on immunoSEQ multiplex PCR, and the TCRdb table lists in-frame clones only, not all of them. The data hold some 51,000 clones, with about 77% observed a single time. Noted time point: week 5, during vaccination. Every vaccination contained 300 ug of the mutant IDH1 20-mer peptide and was paired with topical imiquimod. The starting material was PBMCs, obtained from a glioma patient whose treatment included an IDH1 peptide vaccine. This sequence originates from a man aged 50-59 years with glioma. V usage is TRBV9 and J usage is TRBJ2-5; the match to TRBD2 covers 12 bases. Here the CDR3 DNA reads TGTGCCAGCAGCGTAGGGCCTCTTACTAGCGGGGGGCCACAAGAGACCCAGTACTTC. Protein product: CASSVGPLTSGGPQETQYF. The full variable domain, rest sourced from reference TRBV9 and TRBJ2-5, is DSGVTQTPKHLITATGQRVTLRCSPRSGDLSVYWYQQSLDQGLQFLIQYYNGEERAKGNILERFSAQQFPDLHSELNLSSLELGDSALYFCASSVGPLTSGGPQETQYFGPGTRLLVL.